In this sample, the clone carrying this T cell receptor beta chain turned up a few times. Together with a sample-barcoded 5' primer, a J-beta primer mix was included in a second PCR lasting about 6 to 12 cycles. TCRdb independently ran MiXCR on the 5' RACE reads; one entry per CDR3 protein. Of fewer than 800,000 distinct CDR3 sequences listed, 25% are singletons. This CDR3 is built from 13 residues. The germline gives CDR1 MNHEY, CDR2 SMNVEV (reference sequence). V was clipped by 5 bases and J by 6 bases, with 14 bases between them. Extraction yielded at least 5 micrograms of total RNA per sample. This sample was taken from a study of blood T cells in healthy people across ages. Another study also made use of these data, one on T cells of mothers and their children. Turning to that study: No clone of persistent microchimeric T cells was detected.

Material for sequencing was blood. This receptor was taken from a boy aged 5-17 years in good health. J is TRBJ2-7 and V is TRBV27; D gene uncertain. CDR3 DNA sequence: TGTGCCAGCAGTGCGAACAGAAACGGCGAGCAGTACTTC. This translates into CASSANRNGEQYF.